The sequence of this T cell receptor beta chain was determined in a study of blood T cell repertoires in COVID-19. Across the whole study: The United States, Italy and Spain provided the acute and convalescent COVID-19 samples. PBMCs, B-cell-depleted T cells, or T cells provided the cDNA or gDNA that made up the material.

Clones were read by immunoSEQ multiplex PCR, and TCRdb kept only the in-frame ones, dropping some. The sample lists 180,000 or so clones, roughly 90% seen once, with roughly 1.2% in the top ten. The CDR3 runs to 15 residues. The V gene end was trimmed by 4 bases and the J gene end by 0 bases; junction bases not matched to a gene: 5. Germline CDR1 reads SGHRS; CDR2 reads YFSETQ. The age range of participants was roughly 18 to 90 years, with residence in about two dozen US areas. Self-reported history from a screening survey and questionnaire set each donor's cohort. Sequencing was performed on PBMCs or T cells enriched from blood (not recorded which). This clonotype originated in a human donor with acute COVID-19. The donor label of this sample is uncertain. This chain joins TRBV5-1 and TRBJ2-7; 9 bases fit TRBD1. The DNA for the CDR3 is TGCGCCAGCAGCCCGGGACAGGGAGGCTCCTACGAGCAGTACTTC. Translating gives CASSPGQGGSYEQYF. The complete variable domain, with remaining parts taken from reference TRBV5-1 and TRBJ2-7, reads KAGVTQTPRYLIKTRGQQVTLSCSPISGHRSVSWYQQTPGQGLQFLFEYFSETQRNKGNFPGRFSGRQFSNSRSEMNVSTLELGDSALYLCASSPGQGGSYEQYFGPGTRLTVT.